The 26 T cell receptor beta chains given below trace back to one sample, sequenced in a study of cytomegalovirus exposure and HLA in healthy donors. PCR amplification relied on 60 Vbeta primers (plus 13 Jbeta primers). The assay was immunoSEQ multiplex PCR, and TCRdb's table has in-frame clones only and misses some. The sample shows 150,000 to 200,000 clones, around three quarters of them seen only once. Sequencing was carried out using PBMCs. Every receptor here comes from a woman between 40 and 55 years old in good health and CMV-seronegative.

This clone was found once. The V gene is TRBV30, the J gene TRBJ1-2, with 9 bases aligning to TRBD1. The ends lost 3 bases at V and 7 bases at J; junction bases unmatched: 9. The CDR3 sequence is 14 residues long. Germline V gene lookup returns CDR1 GTSNPN and CDR2 SVGIG (reference sequence). The CDR3 DNA follows: TGTGCCTGGAGGGATACAGGGGGCCCCGGTGGCTACACCTTC. Its translation is CAWRDTGGPGGYTF.

The V call is TRBV5-1, the J call TRBJ2-4; weak D call: TRBD2 (5 bases). Deletions cut 3 bases from V and 0 bases from J, with 10 bases between. This CDR3 has 15 amino acids. Per germline, CDR1 SGHRS and CDR2 YFSETQ. This CDR3 is CASSSGGLAKNIQYF. The DNA of the CDR3 is TGCGCCAGCAGCTCAGGAGGATTAGCCAAAAACATTCAGTACTTC.

This rearrangement joins TRBV6-1 to TRBJ1-1; D ambiguous. The germline CDR1 and CDR2 sequences are MNHNS and SASEGT. This CDR3 is 13 amino acids long. V lost 9 bases to trimming and J lost 3 bases, with 14 bases between them. The CDR3 DNA follows: TGTGCCAGTCGGGGTTTACCACACACTGAAGCTTTCTTT. Translating it yields CASRGLPHTEAFF.

This chain connects TRBV30 to TRBJ2-7, with unresolved D. Trimming removed 0 bases at V and 0 bases at J, with 6 bases between. This CDR3 comprises 13 residues. Per the germline V gene, CDR1 is GTSNPN and CDR2 is SVGIG (reference sequence). CDR3 protein: CAWSVGLSYEQYF. The CDR3 DNA is TGTGCCTGGAGTGTTGGGCTCTCCTACGAGCAGTACTTC.

This clone occurred once. This rearrangement joins TRBV27 to TRBJ2-3, with D possibly matching TRBD2 (7 bases). This CDR3 spans 18 amino acids. Germline assignment: CDR1 MNHEY and CDR2 SMNVEV (reference sequence). With 2 bases removed from V and 0 bases from J, the gap between germline ends came to 18 bases. CDR3 in amino acids: CASSLELEGGASTDTQYF. CDR3 nucleotide sequence: TGTGCCAGCAGTTTAGAATTGGAGGGGGGGGCGAGCACAGATACGCAGTATTTT.

The chain joins TRBV14 to TRBJ1-2, with D tentatively TRBD1 (5 bases). Trimming removed 0 bases from V and 8 bases from J, with 10 bases in between. The germline CDR1 and CDR2 sequences are SGHDN and FVKESK. CDR3 length equals 13 residues. The CDR3 here is CASSQDLRVGYTF. DNA for the CDR3: TGTGCCAGCAGCCAAGACCTCAGGGTAGGCTACACCTTC.

This chain links TRBV18 with TRBJ2-5; unclear D gene. Germline V gives CDR1 KGHSH, CDR2 LQKENI. The CDR3 totals 11 residues. V lost 8 bases to trimming and J lost 5 bases, with 9 bases between them. The CDR3: CASATGETQYF. CDR3 DNA sequence: TGTGCCAGCGCTACCGGGGAGACCCAGTACTTC.

V and J are TRBV6-5 and TRBJ1-4; D possibly corresponds to TRBD1 (6 bases). Germline CDR1 is MNHEY and CDR2 is SVGAGI. This CDR3 has 14 residues. Trimming shortened V by 5 bases and J by 6 bases, and 13 bases separated the two germline ends. The CDR3 bases are TGTGCCAGCAGTAGAGGGGGAGATGATGAAAAACTGTTTTTT. Its protein is CASSRGGDDEKLFF.

The V gene is TRBV13, the J gene TRBJ2-5, with D uncertain. The V gene's germline CDR1 is PRHDT and CDR2 FYEKMQ (reference sequence). The V and J ends lost 2 bases and 7 bases respectively, with 17 bases between them. There are 15 residues in the CDR3. The CDR3 loop reads CASSLKAVSVGTQYF. The CDR3 region has the DNA TGTGCCAGCAGCTTAAAGGCGGTCAGTGTGGGGACCCAGTACTTC.

This sequence joins TRBV29-1 and TRBJ2-1; 7 bases fit TRBD2. Germline V gene lookup returns CDR1 SQVTM and CDR2 ANQGSEA. V trimming: 6 bases; J trimming: 3 bases; junction bases outside the gene matches: 2. The CDR3 consists of 12 residues. CDR3 residues: CSVGGGYNEQFF. The CDR3 DNA follows: TGCAGCGTGGGGGGGGGCTACAATGAGCAGTTCTTC.

The CDR3 DNA reads as TGTGCCTGGAGTCCACTAGCGGGGGGCGTGGAGACCCAGTACTTC. As protein: CAWSPLAGGVETQYF. The chain combines TRBV30 with TRBJ2-5, with TRBD2 matching over 12 bases. CDR1 GTSNPN and CDR2 SVGIG come from the germline V gene (reference sequence). CDR3 length equals 15 residues. V was clipped by 2 bases and J by 5 bases; unmatched bases: 6.

This clone appeared a few times. The V gene is TRBV19, the J gene TRBJ2-3; TRBD2 aligns across 8 bases. CDR1 is LNHDA, CDR2 SQIVND, per germline (reference sequence). This CDR3 has 14 residues. Unmatched junction bases numbered 7, after V lost 6 bases and J lost 5 bases. The CDR3 DNA reads TGTGCCAGTAGAAGAGCGGGAGTCGGAGATACGCAGTATTTT. This sequence encodes CASRRAGVGDTQYF.

The chain couples TRBV7-6 to TRBJ2-7; D remains unclear. The CDR3 is 11 amino acids. Trimming took off 1 base at V and 6 bases at J, with 4 bases between the two ends. CDR1 is SGHVS and CDR2 is FNYEAQ in the germline V gene. The CDR3 DNA sequence: TGTGCCAGCAGCTTAGGCGTCGAGCAGTACTTC. Its translation is CASSLGVEQYF.

The chain has TRBV28 and TRBJ1-5; 8 nucleotides line up with TRBD1. CDR1 is MDHEN and CDR2 is SYDVKM in the germline V gene. The V gene end was trimmed by 8 bases and the J gene end by 4 bases; junction bases not matched to a gene: 7. The CDR3 has 14 amino acids. The CDR3 sequence: CASREGQVNQPQHF. The CDR3 coding sequence is TGTGCCAGCCGAGAGGGACAGGTGAATCAGCCCCAGCATTTT.

About this clone itself: The junction shows a germline mismatch at one end, possibly a read error. The J gene is TRBJ2-2, the V gene TRBV7-7; 7 positions match TRBD2. CDR3 length equals 14 residues. Germline V gene lookup returns CDR1 SSHAT and CDR2 FNYEAQ (reference sequence). CDR3 sequence reads: CASSRSSGEAELFF. CDR3 sequence (DNA): TGTGCTAGCAGCAGATCTAGCGGCGAGGCCGAGCTGTTTTTT.

The rearrangement links TRBV6-5 to TRBJ2-5; TRBD2 matches 7 bases. This CDR3 has 15 residues. Losses at the gene ends were 0 bases for V and 4 bases for J; bases not matched to a gene: 5. CDR1 and CDR2 (germline): MNHEY, SVGAGI. The chain's CDR3 is CASSYSTGGGETQYF. The CDR3, as DNA: TGTGCCAGCAGTTACTCGACGGGGGGAGGAGAGACCCAGTACTTC.

The rearrangement uses TRBV13 and TRBJ1-1; 9 bases match TRBD1. Germline values: CDR1 PRHDT, CDR2 FYEKMQ (reference sequence). The trim removed 5 bases at V and 4 bases at J, leaving 5 bases unmatched. This CDR3 spans 14 amino acids. The CDR3 sequence is CASSIPTGGTEAFF. For the CDR3, the DNA is TGTGCCAGCAGCATTCCGACAGGGGGCACTGAAGCTTTCTTT.

This sequence joins TRBV19 and TRBJ2-4, with a tentative D call TRBD1 (5 bases). Trimming pared 3 bases from V and 3 bases from J, leaving 18 bases between. There are 17 residues in the CDR3. The germline gives CDR1 LNHDA, CDR2 SQIVND (reference sequence). The CDR3 loop is CASSMDQGAQGKNIQYF. In nucleotides, the CDR3 is TGTGCCAGTAGTATGGATCAAGGGGCCCAGGGCAAAAACATTCAGTACTTC.

This clone was recorded a few times. The chain links TRBV7-8 to TRBJ2-1, with a tentative D call TRBD1 (6 bases). The V gene lost 7 bases and the J gene lost 4 bases, with 17 bases spanning the gap. Germline CDR1 SGHVS, CDR2 FQNEAQ. The CDR3 length is 15 residues. For the CDR3, the DNA is TGTGCCAGCAAAAGAGGGGGTGGGGCTTACAATGAGCAGTTCTTC. Protein product: CASKRGGGAYNEQFF.

The chain is built from TRBV28 and TRBJ2-3, with 8 bases lining up with TRBD1. Germline loops: CDR1 MDHEN, CDR2 SYDVKM. CDR3 length: 16 amino acids. V lost 2 bases to trimming and J lost 2 bases; unmatched junction nucleotides: 6. CDR3 DNA: TGTGCCAGCAGTTTAAGGGGACAGGTGCACACAGATACGCAGTATTTT. It is translated as CASSLRGQVHTDTQYF.

The table lists this clone with a count of one. V is TRBV29-1 and J is TRBJ1-1; tentative D call: TRBD1 (5 bases). CDR3 length: 14 amino acids. CDR1 is SQVTM and CDR2 is ANQGSEA in the germline V gene. The germline V and J ends were trimmed by 7 bases and 2 bases, with 17 bases remaining between them. The CDR3 loop is CSGLGGVDNTEAFF. CDR3 DNA sequence: TGCAGCGGTCTCGGGGGGGTAGACAACACTGAAGCTTTCTTT.

CDR3: CASSSLPGLGDIQYF. The CDR3 region has the DNA TGTGCCAGCAGCTCACTACCGGGACTTGGGGACATTCAGTACTTC. This chain links TRBV7-9 with TRBJ2-4, with D possibly being TRBD2 (6 bases). Germline CDR1 SEHNR, CDR2 FQNEAQ (reference sequence). The CDR3 is made up of 15 amino acids. The V end lost 4 bases, the J end lost 8 bases, and 18 bases lay between the germline ends. The variable domain in full, with the rest retrieved from reference TRBV7-9 and TRBJ2-4, is DTGVSQNPRHKITKRGQNVTFRCDPISEHNRLYWYRQTLGQGPEFLTYFQNEAQLEKSRLLSDRFSAERPKGSFSTLEIQRTEQGDSAMYLCASSSLPGLGDIQYFGAGTRLSVL.

The J gene is TRBJ1-2, the V gene TRBV7-9, with D possibly TRBD1 on 5 matching bases. From germline, CDR1 is SEHNR and CDR2 FQNEAQ (reference sequence). This CDR3 has 13 amino acids. The V gene lost 5 bases and the J gene lost 8 bases, with 15 bases spanning the gap. As DNA, the CDR3 is TGTGCCAGCAGCCCCAGCGGGGGGAAAGGCTACACCTTC. Translating gives CASSPSGGKGYTF.

The CDR3 here is CASSLLEGAGPKAEAFF. CDR3 sequence (DNA): TGTGCCAGCAGTTTATTAGAGGGGGCCGGTCCTAAGGCTGAAGCTTTCTTT. The V call is TRBV28, the J call TRBJ1-1; TRBD1 agrees at 7 bases. CDR3 length: 17 amino acids. CDR1 is MDHEN and CDR2 is SYDVKM in the germline V gene. V lost 1 base, J lost 6 bases, and 14 bases stayed unmatched. The full variable domain, completed using reference TRBV28 and TRBJ1-1, is DVKVTQSSRYLVKRTGEKVFLECVQDMDHENMFWYRQDPGLGLRLIYFSYDVKMKEKGDIPEGYSVSREKKERFSLILESASTNQTSMYLCASSLLEGAGPKAEAFFGQGTRLTVV.

V usage is TRBV19 and J usage is TRBJ1-2; D remains ambiguous. Germline V gene lookup returns CDR1 LNHDA and CDR2 SQIVND (reference sequence). The CDR3 loop spans 13 amino acids. V was cut by 0 bases and J by 5 bases, with 7 bases left in between. Written as DNA, the CDR3 is TGTGCCAGTAGTATAGAGGGCAGATATGGCTACACCTTC. Translating it yields CASSIEGRYGYTF.

The CDR3 loop is CASSTLGRLAGGGTDTQYF. CDR3 nucleotide sequence: TGTGCCAGTAGTACACTCGGCCGCCTAGCGGGAGGAGGGACAGATACGCAGTATTTT. The chain is built from TRBV19 and TRBJ2-3, with 11 nucleotides matching TRBD2. The CDR3 covers 19 residues. Looked up from germline, CDR1 is LNHDA and CDR2 is SQIVND (reference sequence). The V gene end was trimmed by 4 bases and the J gene end by 3 bases; junction bases not matched to a gene: 15.